This passage covers 24 T cell receptor beta chains from one sample sequenced in a study of T cells in Graves' hyperthyroidism and ophthalmopathy (dated by TCRdb to the late 2010s). Library construction relied on multiplex PCR. TCRdb shows the sequencer as Illumina HiSeq 2000. The TCR beta CDR3 regions were amplified from the RNA transcripts. The first round of RT-PCR for the TCR CDR3 was performed with the HTBI primer set and the Qiagen OneStep RT-PCR kit. The public reads were reanalyzed by TCRdb: fastp trimming at Q25, MiXCR alignment, in-frame beta chains only. Rows matching on CDR3 protein sequence are summarized as one entry with the most common DNA and genes. This sample comprises about 700,000 distinct CDR3 sequences, approximately 14% of them detected only once. The ten largest clones take up roughly 10% of the sample. Sequences were obtained from blood. The receptors here all came from a woman aged 18-29 years with Graves' hyperthyroidism.

The rearrangement joins TRBV24-1 to TRBJ1-4; a possible D gene is TRBD1 (5 bases). Trimming shortened V by 0 bases and J by 4 bases, and 11 bases separated the two germline ends. The CDR3 has 16 residues. From germline, CDR1 is KGHDR and CDR2 SFDVKD. CDR3 in DNA: TGTGCCACCAGTGATTTGGGGCAGGGACGTAATGAAAAACTGTTTTTT. This sequence encodes CATSDLGQGRNEKLFF.

In this sample, this clonotype turned up a few times. The chain employs TRBV11-2 and TRBJ1-2; 8 nucleotides match TRBD1. Germline-derived CDR1 and CDR2 are SGHAT and FQNNGV. Losses at the gene ends were 5 bases for V and 8 bases for J; bases not matched to a gene: 13. The length of the CDR3 is 15 residues. The CDR3 sequence: CASSLSPGTGNGYTF. DNA of the CDR3: TGTGCCAGCAGCCTTAGCCCCGGGACAGGAAACGGCTACACCTTC.

At least ten counts were recorded for this clonotype. V and J are TRBV18 and TRBJ2-2, with D hard to call. CDR3 length equals 16 residues. V shed 0 bases and J shed 4 bases, with 12 bases lying between them. CDR1 is KGHSH, CDR2 LQKENI, per germline. This CDR3 is CASSPPNTFPTGELFF. The DNA of the CDR3 is TGTGCCAGCTCACCACCCAACACCTTCCCCACCGGGGAGCTGTTTTTT.

Comments on this clonotype: A much larger clonotype is one base distant, so this may be a read error. The chain carries TRBV7-9 and TRBJ2-7; 7 positions agree with TRBD2. Germline V gene sequence: CDR1 SEHNR, CDR2 FQNEAQ (reference sequence). The CDR3 extends over 13 amino acids. The CDR3 protein is CAGSLKRDSQEYF. CDR3 DNA: TGTGCCGGCAGCTTAAAGCGGGATTCCCAGGAGTACTTC.

This clonotype appeared many times. The rearrangement uses TRBV19 and TRBJ2-7, with a possible D match to TRBD1 (6 bases). The ends were cut back, 0 bases at V and 2 bases at J, with 17 bases in the middle. Germline assignment: CDR1 LNHDA and CDR2 SQIVND (reference sequence). CDR3 length: 17 residues. CDR3 sequence reads: CASSIDPTGPNPYEQYF. Here the CDR3 DNA reads TGTGCCAGTAGTATAGACCCGACAGGCCCCAACCCCTACGAGCAGTACTTC.

In its sample, this clonotype was seen a few times. The rearrangement links TRBV28 to TRBJ2-1, with TRBD2 identical over 11 bases. V trimming: 4 bases; J trimming: 4 bases; junction bases outside the gene matches: 9. CDR1 MDHEN and CDR2 SYDVKM come from the germline V gene. The CDR3 length is 17 residues. DNA for the CDR3: TGTGCCAGCAGTTCTCGTCTAGCGGGAGGAGGGTACAATGAGCAGTTCTTC. It specifies CASSSRLAGGGYNEQFF.

This clonotype was recorded many times. The chain uses TRBV7-9 and TRBJ2-7; D is unclear. CDR1 and CDR2 from the germline V gene are SEHNR and FQNEAQ (reference sequence). V gave up 1 base and J gave up 4 bases, with 8 bases separating them. This CDR3 contains 13 residues. The CDR3 protein is CASSLVGLYEQYF. CDR3 sequence (DNA): TGTGCCAGCAGCTTAGTCGGCTTGTACGAGCAGTACTTC.

The J gene is TRBJ1-2, the V gene TRBV6-2 or TRBV6-3; D gene ambiguous. This CDR3 comprises 12 residues. Trimming shortened V by 4 bases and J by 7 bases, and 10 bases separated the two germline ends. Germline CDR1 reads MNHEY; CDR2 reads SVGEGT. CDR3 bases: TGTGCCAGCAGTTTTAATACCATTGGCTACACCTTC. Translating it yields CASSFNTIGYTF.

This clonotype was seen ten or more times. The rearrangement links TRBV28 to TRBJ1-5; D uncertain. The CDR3 is 16 amino acids. CDR1 is MDHEN, CDR2 SYDVKM, per germline. Deletions cut 6 bases from V and 2 bases from J, with 17 bases between. The CDR3 DNA is TGTGCCAGCAGCCTGGACGCCGGTCGTGGCAATCAGCCCCAGCATTTT. It codes for CASSLDAGRGNQPQHF.

Ten or more counts support this clonotype. The chain combines TRBV3-1 with TRBJ1-2; TRBD1 is a possible D gene (6 bases). The V end lost 9 bases, the J end lost 6 bases, and 20 bases lay between the germline ends. CDR1 LGHDT and CDR2 YNNKEL come from the germline V gene (reference sequence). The CDR3 totals 14 residues. The CDR3 here is CASSNRGLWNGYTF. For the CDR3, the DNA is TGTGCCAGTTCGAACCGGGGGCTCTGGAATGGCTACACCTTC.

This chain links TRBV6-1 with TRBJ2-4, with TRBD1 matching 7 bases. J gave up 0 bases and V 1 base, and 12 bases lay outside the gene matches. The CDR3 totals 19 residues. Germline values: CDR1 MNHNS, CDR2 SASEGT. CDR3 sequence (DNA): TGTGCCAGCAGTGAAGTGCGGACAGGTCTCTCATTAGCCAAAAACATTCAGTACTTC. Residues: CASSEVRTGLSLAKNIQYF.

The sample holds many counts of this clonotype. This chain connects TRBV18 to TRBJ1-1, with D possibly being TRBD1 (5 bases). Germline CDR1 reads KGHSH; CDR2 reads LQKENI. V was cut by 3 bases and J by 3 bases, with 11 bases left in between. The CDR3 consists of 14 residues. CDR3 nucleotide sequence: TGTGCCAGCTCACCCGCGCCAGGGCACACTGAAGCTTTCTTT. Translated: CASSPAPGHTEAFF.

This clonotype was seen once. The chain is built from TRBV19 and TRBJ2-3; 11 bases agree with TRBD1. Looked up from germline, CDR1 is LNHDA and CDR2 is SQIVND (reference sequence). The length of the CDR3 is 16 residues. V trimming: 2 bases; J trimming: 4 bases; junction bases outside the gene matches: 5. The CDR3 nucleotides read TGTGCCAGTAGTATACGGAGGACAGGGGGCTCAGATACGCAGTATTTT. Translating it yields CASSIRRTGGSDTQYF.

Many counts were recorded for this clonotype. The chain is built from TRBV7-9 and TRBJ2-2; D might be TRBD2 (6 bases). The V and J ends lost 1 base and 6 bases respectively, with 9 bases between them. CDR1 and CDR2 (germline): SEHNR, FQNEAQ (reference sequence). This CDR3 is built from 14 residues. The CDR3 sequence is CASSLELAPGELFF. CDR3 nucleotide sequence: TGTGCCAGCAGCTTAGAACTAGCCCCCGGGGAGCTGTTTTTT.

This clonotype came up a few times. V usage is TRBV7-2 and J usage is TRBJ2-7; TRBD1 might be the D (6 bases). The CDR3 loop spans 15 amino acids. The V gene's germline CDR1 is SGHTA and CDR2 FQGNSA. The V gene lost 5 bases and the J gene lost 3 bases, with 17 bases spanning the gap. CDR3 in amino acids: CASSPLQGISYEQYF. CDR3 sequence (DNA): TGTGCCAGCAGCCCCTTACAGGGAATAAGCTACGAGCAGTACTTC.

The rearrangement joins TRBV6-2 or TRBV6-3 to TRBJ1-1; D is possibly TRBD1 (6 bases). The CDR3 runs to 13 residues. V dropped 6 bases and J dropped 4 bases, with 12 bases sitting between them. Germline CDR1 reads MNHEY; CDR2 reads SVGEGT. The CDR3 DNA sequence: TGTGCCAGCAGGATGCAGGGGAGCACTGAAGCTTTCTTT. Amino acid sequence: CASRMQGSTEAFF.

This clonotype was counted at least ten times. The rearrangement links TRBV29-1 to TRBJ2-7; D is unresolved. The CDR3 has 15 amino acids. Between the trimmed V and J ends, which lost 0 bases and 3 bases, there was a span of 15 bases. Per germline, CDR1 SQVTM and CDR2 ANQGSEA. The CDR3 DNA reads as TGCAGCGTTGAAGATCCCGACGGCTTCCACTACGAGCAGTACTTC. As protein: CSVEDPDGFHYEQYF.

This clonotype was counted at least ten times. This chain joins TRBV5-1 and TRBJ2-1, with D perhaps TRBD2 (5 bases). This CDR3 spans 15 amino acids. Germline values: CDR1 SGHRS, CDR2 YFSETQ. V was cut by 3 bases and J by 4 bases, with 14 bases left in between. The CDR3 DNA follows: TGCGCCAGCAGCTGGCGGAGCTCGGGGTACAATGAGCAGTTCTTC. This sequence encodes CASSWRSSGYNEQFF.

The sample holds many counts of this clonotype. The chain recombines TRBV11-2 with TRBJ2-7; 8 nucleotides match TRBD2. V gave up 5 bases and J gave up 2 bases; unmatched junction bases: 8. Germline-derived CDR1 and CDR2 are SGHAT and FQNNGV. CDR3 length: 15 residues. The DNA for the CDR3 is TGTGCCAGCAGCCCGATAGCGGGAAAAGCCTACGAGCAGTACTTC. Translated, it gives CASSPIAGKAYEQYF.

This clonotype appeared a few times. The chain uses TRBV2 and TRBJ1-1; a possible D gene is TRBD1 (6 bases). Germline V gene lookup returns CDR1 SNHLY and CDR2 FYNNEI. V lost 10 bases to trimming and J lost 5 bases, with 20 bases between them. The CDR3 is 14 amino acids. CDR3: CATLPGGLWTEAFF. In DNA form, the CDR3 reads TGTGCCACCCTCCCGGGGGGGCTGTGGACTGAAGCTTTCTTT.

This clonotype occurred a few times. J is TRBJ2-7 and V is TRBV14, with 8 bases aligning to TRBD1. Losses at the gene ends were 1 base for V and 3 bases for J; bases not matched to a gene: 5. The CDR3 runs 15 residues. The germline gives CDR1 SGHDN, CDR2 FVKESK. Written as DNA, the CDR3 is TGTGCCAGCAGCCAAGGGGCAGGGGGCGGCTACGAGCAGTACTTC. This gives the protein CASSQGAGGGYEQYF.

This clonotype was counted between two and nine times. This sequence joins TRBV6-2 or TRBV6-3 and TRBJ2-1, with D perhaps matching TRBD2 (5 bases). This CDR3 contains 13 residues. V was pared by 7 bases and J by 5 bases, with 12 bases between. The germline V gene has CDR1 MNHEY and CDR2 SVGEGT. The CDR3 protein is CASNKPGNNEQFF. In DNA, the CDR3 is TGTGCCAGCAACAAGCCGGGAAACAATGAGCAGTTCTTC.

The table lists this clonotype with many counts. V gene TRBV10-3 combines with J gene TRBJ1-1; tentative D call: TRBD1 (6 bases). Germline loops: CDR1 ENHRY, CDR2 SYGVKD. V was clipped by 0 bases and J by 1 base, with 9 bases between them. This CDR3 has 15 residues. For the CDR3, the DNA is TGTGCCATCAGTGAGTCTCAGGGGCGGAACACTGAAGCTTTCTTT. This sequence encodes CAISESQGRNTEAFF.

This clonotype was seen a handful of times. V is TRBV20-1 and J is TRBJ2-7; 12 bases match TRBD2. CDR3 length: 15 amino acids. Trimming at V came to 6 bases and at J to 4 bases, leaving 10 bases not matched to a gene. The germline V gene encodes CDR1 DFQATT and CDR2 SNEGSKA (reference sequence). The CDR3 loop reads CSASSTSGSNYEQYF. Written as DNA, the CDR3 is TGCAGTGCCAGCTCGACTAGCGGGAGTAATTACGAGCAGTACTTC.